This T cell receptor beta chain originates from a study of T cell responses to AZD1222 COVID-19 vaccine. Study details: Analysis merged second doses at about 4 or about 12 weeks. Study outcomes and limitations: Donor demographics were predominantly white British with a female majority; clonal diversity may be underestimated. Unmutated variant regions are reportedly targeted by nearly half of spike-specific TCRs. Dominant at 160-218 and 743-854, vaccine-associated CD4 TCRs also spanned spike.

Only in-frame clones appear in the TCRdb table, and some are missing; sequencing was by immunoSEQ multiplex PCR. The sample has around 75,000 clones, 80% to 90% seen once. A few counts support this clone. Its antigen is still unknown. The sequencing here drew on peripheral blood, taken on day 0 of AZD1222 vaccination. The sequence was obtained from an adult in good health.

In nucleotides, the CDR3 is TGTGCCAGCAGCTCCGGGACAGGGCCCTACGAGCAGTACTTC. Its protein is CASSSGTGPYEQYF. The chain carries TRBV6-5 and TRBJ2-7; TRBD1 aligns across 9 bases. J gave up 2 bases and V 6 bases, and 5 bases lay outside the gene matches. Germline V CDR1 and CDR2: MNHEY, SVGAGI. The CDR3 covers 14 residues.